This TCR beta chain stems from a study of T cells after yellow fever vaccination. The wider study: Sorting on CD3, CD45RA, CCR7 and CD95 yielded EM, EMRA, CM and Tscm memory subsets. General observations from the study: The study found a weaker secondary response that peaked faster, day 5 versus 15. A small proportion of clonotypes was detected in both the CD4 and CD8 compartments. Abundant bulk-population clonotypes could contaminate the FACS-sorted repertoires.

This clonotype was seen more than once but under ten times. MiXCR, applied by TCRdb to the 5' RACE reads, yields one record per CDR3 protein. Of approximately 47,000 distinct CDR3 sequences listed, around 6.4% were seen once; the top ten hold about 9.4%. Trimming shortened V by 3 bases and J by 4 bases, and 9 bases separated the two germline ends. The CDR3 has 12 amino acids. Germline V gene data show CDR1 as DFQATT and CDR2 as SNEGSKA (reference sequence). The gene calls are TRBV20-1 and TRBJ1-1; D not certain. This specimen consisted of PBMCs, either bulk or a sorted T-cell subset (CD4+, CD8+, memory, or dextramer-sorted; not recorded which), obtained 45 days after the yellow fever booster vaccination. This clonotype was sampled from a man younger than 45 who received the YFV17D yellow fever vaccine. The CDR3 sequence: CSASPGRTEAFF. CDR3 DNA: TGCAGTGCTAGTCCAGGACGCACTGAAGCTTTCTTT.